This T cell receptor (beta chain) was captured by sequencing in a study of blood T cell repertoires in COVID-19. The method was immunoSEQ multiplex PCR; TCRdb's version includes in-frame clones alone and lacks a portion of them. The repertoire has a few hundred thousand clones, 87% of them found once; the top ten carry 1%. CDR1 is DFQATT and CDR2 is SNEGSKA in the germline V gene (reference sequence). The CDR3 totals 14 residues. V trimming: 3 bases; J trimming: 2 bases; junction bases outside the gene matches: 5. Sequencing was carried out using peripheral blood. This receptor was identified in a man in his fifties or sixties with active or convalescent COVID-19. The chain employs TRBV20-1 and TRBJ2-3; TRBD1 matches 7 bases. The chain's CDR3 is CSASQTGHTDTQYF. CDR3 coding DNA: TGCAGTGCTAGTCAGACAGGGCACACAGATACGCAGTATTTT.